The next 6 T cell receptor beta chains were all read from a single sample in a study of blood T cell repertoires in COVID-19. The repertoire was sequenced with immunoSEQ multiplex PCR; TCRdb's copy has only in-frame clones and lacks some. Among 87,000 or so clones, around 87% were seen once, and the ten largest hold approximately 7%. Sequencing input: peripheral blood. These receptors all come from a human donor with acute or convalescent COVID-19. The donor label of this sample is uncertain.

The chain is built from TRBV5-1 and TRBJ2-2; D might be TRBD2 (5 bases). This CDR3 has 15 residues. CDR1 SGHRS and CDR2 YFSETQ come from the germline V gene. The V and J ends lost 0 bases and 4 bases respectively, with 10 bases between them. The DNA for the CDR3 is TGCGCCAGCAGCTTGGAGGTGGGGAGCACCGGGGAGCTGTTTTTT. Encoded protein: CASSLEVGSTGELFF.

This chain uses TRBV9 with TRBJ2-1; 7 nucleotides agree with TRBD1. The CDR3 is 17 residues long. CDR1 is SGDLS and CDR2 is YYNGEE in the germline V gene. V trimming: 6 bases; J trimming: 2 bases; junction bases outside the gene matches: 14. The CDR3 is CASTQRAGTVPYNEQFF. For the CDR3, the DNA is TGTGCCAGCACCCAACGAGCCGGGACAGTCCCCTACAATGAGCAGTTCTTC.

The CDR3: CASSVSGGALGGYTF. Here the CDR3 DNA reads TGTGCCAGCAGCGTATCCGGGGGGGCGCTGGGTGGCTACACCTTC. The genes are TRBV9 and TRBJ1-2, with D possibly TRBD1 on 6 matching bases. V shed 1 base and J shed 7 bases, with 17 bases lying between them. Germline loops: CDR1 SGDLS, CDR2 YYNGEE. CDR3 length equals 15 residues.

The chain is built from TRBV6-5 and TRBJ2-5, with TRBD2 matching 8 bases. The CDR3 is made up of 14 amino acids. V lost 10 bases to trimming and J lost 1 base; unmatched junction nucleotides: 8. CDR1 and CDR2 (germline): MNHEY, SVGAGI. The DNA of the CDR3 is TGTGCCACTCACCTCGCGGGGGGCCAAGAGACCCAGTACTTC. This codes for CATHLAGGQETQYF.

The rearrangement links TRBV6-2 or TRBV6-3 to TRBJ1-5; 9 nucleotides match TRBD1. V was pared by 4 bases and J by 0 bases, with 7 bases of the junction left unmatched. This CDR3 region has 17 residues. Germline loops: CDR1 MNHEY, CDR2 SVGEGT. The CDR3 sequence: CASSSLGTGYSNQPQHF. Here the CDR3 DNA reads TGTGCCAGCAGTTCTCTCGGGACAGGGTATAGCAATCAGCCCCAGCATTTT.

This clone came up a few times. This sequence joins TRBV19 and TRBJ1-5; D is perhaps TRBD1 (5 bases). CDR1 and CDR2 (germline): LNHDA, SQIVND (reference sequence). The CDR3 sequence is 14 residues long. V was pared by 2 bases and J by 7 bases, with 12 bases between. The chain's CDR3 is CASSIMGPRQPQHF. CDR3 sequence (DNA): TGTGCCAGTAGTATAATGGGGCCGAGGCAGCCCCAGCATTTT.